The 7 T cell receptor beta chains presented below share a single source sample, sequenced in a study of T cells in Graves' hyperthyroidism and ophthalmopathy. What was amplified from RNA transcripts were TCR beta CDR3 regions. First-round RT-PCR with HTBI primers amplified the TCR CDR3 region. A single record per CDR3 protein comes from TCRdb applying MiXCR to the multiplex PCR reads. The sample has around 200,000 distinct CDR3 sequences, around 19% seen once. Sequencing was performed on blood. Every receptor here comes from a man in his forties with Graves' hyperthyroidism.

There are many counts of this clonotype. The chain recombines TRBV27 with TRBJ2-1; D is perhaps TRBD1 (9 bases). Trimming removed 5 bases at V and 3 bases at J, with 17 bases between. The CDR3 sequence is 16 residues long. Germline loops: CDR1 MNHEY, CDR2 SMNVEV (reference sequence). DNA for the CDR3: TGTGCCAGCAGTCAAGGGACAGGGACTAGCTACAATGAGCAGTTCTTC. This translates into CASSQGTGTSYNEQFF.

The sample holds many counts of this clonotype. The V call is TRBV7-2, the J call TRBJ2-5; D is ambiguous. V lost 5 bases, J lost 1 base, and 2 bases lay in between. The germline V gene has CDR1 SGHTA and CDR2 FQGNSA. The CDR3 runs to 11 residues. CDR3 sequence: CASSAQETQYF. Here the CDR3 DNA reads TGTGCCAGCAGCGCCCAAGAGACCCAGTACTTC.

The table lists this clonotype with many counts. The chain links TRBV10-3 to TRBJ2-5; D possibly corresponds to TRBD1 (6 bases). With 10 bases removed from V and 5 bases from J, the gap between germline ends came to 11 bases. The germline V gene encodes CDR1 ENHRY and CDR2 SYGVKD. CDR3 length equals 11 residues. The CDR3 DNA reads as TGTGCCACTGCCCAGGGGGAGACCCAGTACTTC. Translated, it gives CATAQGETQYF.

The table lists this clonotype with many counts. The chain uses TRBV20-1 and TRBJ2-3, with 8 positions matching TRBD2. V was clipped by 0 bases and J by 4 bases; unmatched bases: 6. This CDR3 has 15 amino acids. CDR1 and CDR2 (germline): DFQATT, SNEGSKA (reference sequence). The CDR3 is CSARDGGGTSDTQYF. The CDR3 bases are TGCAGTGCTAGAGACGGCGGGGGGACCTCAGATACGCAGTATTTT.

This clonotype occurred a few times. This chain uses TRBV18 with TRBJ2-5; TRBD1 matches 8 bases. The length of the CDR3 is 15 residues. V dropped 3 bases and J dropped 4; count of bases not matched to a gene: 7. Germline V lookup: CDR1 KGHSH, CDR2 LQKENI. CDR3 bases: TGTGCCAGCTCACCGACAGGGGAGGTCGGAGAGACCCAGTACTTC. This sequence encodes CASSPTGEVGETQYF.

This clonotype was seen only once. This may stem from a read error, because a much larger clone lies one nucleotide away. The chain has TRBV27 and TRBJ1-2, with D maybe TRBD1 (5 bases). CDR3 length: 14 residues. CDR1 and CDR2 (germline): MNHEY, SMNVEV (reference sequence). CDR3 nucleotide sequence: TGTGCCGGCAGCTCAATCGGGACCAACTATGGCTACACCTTC. Protein product: CAGSSIGTNYGYTF.

This clonotype occurred many times. This sequence joins TRBV2 and TRBJ1-1; tentative D call: TRBD1 (6 bases). The CDR3 sequence is 13 residues long. Between the trimmed V and J ends, which lost 4 bases and 3 bases, there was a span of 9 bases. Germline CDR1 is SNHLY and CDR2 is FYNNEI. CDR3 amino acids: CASSVYRDTEAFF. Here the CDR3 DNA reads TGTGCCAGCAGTGTCTACAGGGACACTGAAGCTTTCTTT.